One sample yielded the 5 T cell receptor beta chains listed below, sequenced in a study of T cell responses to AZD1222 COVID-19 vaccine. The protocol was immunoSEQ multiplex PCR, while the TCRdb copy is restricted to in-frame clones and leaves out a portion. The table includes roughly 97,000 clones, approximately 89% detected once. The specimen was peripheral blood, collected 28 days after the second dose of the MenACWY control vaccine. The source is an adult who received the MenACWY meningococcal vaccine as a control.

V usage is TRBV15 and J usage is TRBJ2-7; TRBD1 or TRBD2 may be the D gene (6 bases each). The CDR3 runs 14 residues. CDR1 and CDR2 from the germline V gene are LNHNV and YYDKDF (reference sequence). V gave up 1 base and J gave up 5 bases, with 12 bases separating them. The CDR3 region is CATSRVGGSNEQYF. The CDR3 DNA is TGTGCCACCAGCAGAGTAGGGGGGAGCAACGAGCAGTACTTC. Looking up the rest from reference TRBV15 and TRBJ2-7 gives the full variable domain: DAMVIQNPRYQVTQFGKPVTLSCSQTLNHNVMYWYQQKSSQAPKLLFHYYDKDFNNEADTPDNFQSRRPNTSFCFLDIRSPGLGDTAMYLCATSRVGGSNEQYFGPGTRLTVT.

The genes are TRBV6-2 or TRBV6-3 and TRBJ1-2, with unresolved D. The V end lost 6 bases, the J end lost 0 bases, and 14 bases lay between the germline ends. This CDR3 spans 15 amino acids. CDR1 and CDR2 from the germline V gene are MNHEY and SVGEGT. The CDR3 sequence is CASSNGRGANYGYTF. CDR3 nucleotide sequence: TGTGCCAGCAGCAACGGTCGTGGAGCTAACTATGGCTACACCTTC.

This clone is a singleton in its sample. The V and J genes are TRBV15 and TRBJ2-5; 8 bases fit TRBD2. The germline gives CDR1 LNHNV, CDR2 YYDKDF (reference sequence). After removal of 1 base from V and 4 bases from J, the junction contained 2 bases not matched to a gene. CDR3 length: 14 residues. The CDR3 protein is CATSRAGGGETQYF. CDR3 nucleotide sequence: TGTGCCACCAGCAGAGCGGGGGGGGGAGAGACCCAGTACTTC.

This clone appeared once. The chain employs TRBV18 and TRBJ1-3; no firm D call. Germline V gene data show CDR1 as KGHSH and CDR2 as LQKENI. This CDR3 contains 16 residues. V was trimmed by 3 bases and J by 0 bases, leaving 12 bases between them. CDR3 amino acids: CASSPASLRSGNTIYF. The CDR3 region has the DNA TGTGCCAGCTCACCGGCGAGTCTACGCTCTGGAAACACCATATATTTT.

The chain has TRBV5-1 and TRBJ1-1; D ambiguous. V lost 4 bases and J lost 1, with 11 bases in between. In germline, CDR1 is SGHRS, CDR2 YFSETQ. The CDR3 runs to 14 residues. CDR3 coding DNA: TGCGCCAGCAGCCCCTGGGCCGCGAACACTGAAGCTTTCTTT. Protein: CASSPWAANTEAFF.